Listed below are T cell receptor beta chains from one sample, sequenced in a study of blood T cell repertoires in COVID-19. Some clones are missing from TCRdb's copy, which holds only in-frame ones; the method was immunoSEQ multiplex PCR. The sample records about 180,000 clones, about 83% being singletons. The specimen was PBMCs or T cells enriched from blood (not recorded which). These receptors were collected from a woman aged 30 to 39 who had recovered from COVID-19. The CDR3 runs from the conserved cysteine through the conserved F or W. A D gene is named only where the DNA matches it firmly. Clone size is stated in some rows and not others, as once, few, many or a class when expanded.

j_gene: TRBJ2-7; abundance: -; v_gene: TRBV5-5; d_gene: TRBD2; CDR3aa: CASSYSGSGLYEQYF; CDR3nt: TGTGCCAGCAGTTATAGCGGGAGTGGACTCTACGAGCAGTACTTC
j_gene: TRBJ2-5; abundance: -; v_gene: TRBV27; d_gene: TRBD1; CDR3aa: CASSLSRDSQETQYF; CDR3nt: TGTGCCAGCAGTTTATCGAGGGACAGTCAAGAGACCCAGTACTTC
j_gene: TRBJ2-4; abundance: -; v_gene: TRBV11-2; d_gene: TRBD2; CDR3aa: CASSSPSGAGGNIQYF; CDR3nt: TGTGCCAGCAGCTCCCCTAGCGGGGCTGGGGGGAACATTCAGTACTTC
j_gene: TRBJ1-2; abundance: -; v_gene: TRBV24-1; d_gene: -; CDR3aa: CATSNPITGGYTF; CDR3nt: TGTGCCACCTCAAATCCCATAACGGGAGGCTACACCTTC
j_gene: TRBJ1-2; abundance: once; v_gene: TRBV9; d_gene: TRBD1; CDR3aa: CASSSRAGGNGYTF; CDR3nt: TGTGCCAGCAGTTCAAGGGCAGGGGGGAATGGCTACACCTTC
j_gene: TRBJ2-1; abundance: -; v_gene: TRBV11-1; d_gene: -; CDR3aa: CASSLRSNRGFNEQFF; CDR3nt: TGTGCCAGCAGCTTACGATCGAACAGAGGGTTCAATGAGCAGTTCTTC
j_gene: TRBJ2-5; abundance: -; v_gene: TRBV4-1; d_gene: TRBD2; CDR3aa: CASSQGGWSGKGETQYF; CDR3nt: TGCGCCAGCAGCCAAGGTGGCTGGAGCGGGAAAGGGGAGACCCAGTACTTC
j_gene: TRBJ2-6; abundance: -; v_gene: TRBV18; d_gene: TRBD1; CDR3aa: CASSFTGTGVENSGANVLTF; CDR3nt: TGTGCCAGCTCATTTACCGGGACAGGGGTGGAAAACTCTGGGGCCAACGTCCTGACTTTC
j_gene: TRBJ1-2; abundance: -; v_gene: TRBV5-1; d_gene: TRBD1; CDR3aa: CASSLDRGKGYTF; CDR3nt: TGCGCCAGCAGCCTTGACAGGGGGAAGGGCTACACCTTC
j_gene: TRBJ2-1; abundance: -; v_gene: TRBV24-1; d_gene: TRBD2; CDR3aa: CATLGTSGDNEQFF; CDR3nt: TGTGCCACCTTAGGGACTAGCGGAGACAATGAGCAGTTCTTC
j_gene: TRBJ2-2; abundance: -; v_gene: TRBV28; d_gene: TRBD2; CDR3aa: CASSFGGSTTGELFF; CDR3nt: TGTGCCAGCAGTTTCGGGGGGAGTACGACCGGGGAGCTGTTTTTT
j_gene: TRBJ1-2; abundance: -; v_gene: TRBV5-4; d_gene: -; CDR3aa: CASSLGQGLDGYTF; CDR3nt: TGTGCCAGCAGCTTGGGTCAGGGTTTAGATGGCTACACCTTC
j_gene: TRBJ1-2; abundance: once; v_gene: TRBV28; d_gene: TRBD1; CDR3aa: CASSLPGTGSFGYTF; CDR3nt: TGTGCCAGCAGTTTGCCGGGGACAGGGTCGTTTGGCTACACCTTC
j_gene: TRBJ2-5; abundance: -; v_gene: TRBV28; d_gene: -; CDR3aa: CASEGYEETQYF; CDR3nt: TGTGCCTCTGAGGGATATGAAGAGACCCAGTACTTC
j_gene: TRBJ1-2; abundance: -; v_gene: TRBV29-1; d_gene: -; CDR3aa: CSTSVGGSIGYGYTF; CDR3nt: TGCAGCACGTCGGTCGGGGGAAGTATAGGCTATGGCTACACCTTC
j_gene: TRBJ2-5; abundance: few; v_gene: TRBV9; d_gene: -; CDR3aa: CASSVEPQETQYF; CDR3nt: TGTGCCAGCAGCGTCGAGCCGCAAGAGACCCAGTACTTC
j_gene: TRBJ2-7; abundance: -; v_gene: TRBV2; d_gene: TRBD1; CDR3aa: CASRGTGYEQYF; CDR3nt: TGTGCCAGCAGGGGGACAGGGTACGAGCAGTACTTC
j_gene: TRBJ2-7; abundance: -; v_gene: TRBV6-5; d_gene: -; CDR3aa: CASISAGSYEQYF; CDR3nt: TGTGCCAGCATTTCGGCGGGCTCCTACGAGCAGTACTTC
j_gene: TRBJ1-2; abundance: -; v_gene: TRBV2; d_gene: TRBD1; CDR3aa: CASSLRTGTGYTF; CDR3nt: TGTGCCAGCAGCCTGAGGACAGGGACAGGCTACACCTTC
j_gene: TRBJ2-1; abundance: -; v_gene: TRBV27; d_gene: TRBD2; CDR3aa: CASSFLRGTSGRWDEQFF; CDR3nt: TGTGCCAGCAGTTTCCTCCGAGGGACTAGCGGGAGATGGGATGAGCAGTTCTTC
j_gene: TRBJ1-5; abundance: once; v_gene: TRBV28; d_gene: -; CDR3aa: CASSPTSGYNQPQHF; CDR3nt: TGTGCCAGCAGTCCCACATCAGGCTACAATCAGCCCCAGCATTTT
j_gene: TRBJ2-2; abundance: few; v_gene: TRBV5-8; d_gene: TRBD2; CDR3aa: CASSEIAGGRGTGELFF; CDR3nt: TGTGCCAGCAGCGAAATAGCGGGAGGAAGGGGCACCGGGGAGCTGTTTTTT
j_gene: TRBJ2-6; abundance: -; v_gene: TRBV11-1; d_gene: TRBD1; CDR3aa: CASSLATGQGAGANVLTF; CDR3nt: TGTGCCAGCAGCTTAGCGACGGGACAGGGGGCTGGGGCCAACGTCCTGACTTTC
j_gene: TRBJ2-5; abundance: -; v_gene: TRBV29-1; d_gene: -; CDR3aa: CSVEYQIGAGQETQYF; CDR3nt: TGCAGCGTTGAATACCAGATCGGTGCGGGGCAAGAGACCCAGTACTTC